The sequence of this T cell receptor (beta chain) was determined in a study of T cells after yellow fever vaccination. To note about this clonotype: No antigen is known for it.

Study-wide findings and caveats: Abundant contaminating clonotypes from the bulk population could appear in FACS-sorted repertoires. Detected again after the booster were most primary-vaccination clones, at nearly 97% CD4 and about 89% CD8.

TCRdb reprocessed the 5' RACE reads via MiXCR and lists one record per CDR3 protein. This sample has nearly 350,000 distinct CDR3 sequences, with around 8.1% found just once. The germline gives CDR1 SGHRS, CDR2 YFSETQ. V shed 0 bases and J shed 4 bases, with 7 bases lying between them. This CDR3 contains 13 residues. This chain connects TRBV5-1 to TRBJ1-2; D is unresolved. The clonotype comes from a young man who received the YFV17D yellow fever vaccine. The sample was PBMCs, taken roughly seven weeks after the first yellow fever vaccination. CDR3 region: CASSLEEFYGYTF. The CDR3, as DNA: TGCGCCAGCAGCTTGGAGGAATTCTATGGCTACACCTTC.